This is a list of T cell receptor beta chains from one sample in a study of T cell repertoires in cytomegalovirus infection. These receptors lack a known antigen. Using its own MiXCR run on the reads, TCRdb lists one record per CDR3 protein. Of about 69,000 distinct CDR3 sequences in the sample, 25% to 30% were seen once. The sequencing here drew on CD8+ T cells from cultured PBMCs, taken from culture after CMV antigen stimulation. Receptors were obtained from a human donor in good health (CMV status not recorded). Some clones in this sample may be carry-over from other donors' samples. Both conserved end residues are part of each CDR3. D genes are given only for firm matches. A row's size may be missing; if present it is once, few, many or a size class.

TRBV7-4	NA	few	17	TRBJ1-4	TGTGCCAGCAGCGCAACCCTTCGACAGCCCCCTAATGAAAAACTGTTTTTT	CASSATLRQPPNEKLFF
TRBV7-8	NA	many	15	TRBJ2-3	TGTGCCAGCAGGCGATGGGACGGCACCACAGATACGCAGTATTTT	CASRRWDGTTDTQYF
TRBV6-6	TRBD2	few	15	TRBJ2-3	TGTGCCAGCAGTTCCGCTAGCGGGAGTAAGGATACGCAGTATTTT	CASSSASGSKDTQYF
TRBV4-1	NA	few	13	TRBJ1-4	TGCGCCAGCAGCCAAGACGGGGGTGAAAAACTGTTTTTT	CASSQDGGEKLFF
TRBV6-5	TRBD2	NA	16	TRBJ2-5	TGTGCCAGCAGTTACACCGGGACTAGCGGCCAAGAGACCCAGTACTTC	CASSYTGTSGQETQYF
TRBV28	NA	NA	16	TRBJ2-7	TGTGCCAGCAGACGGGGGGGGCAGGGGGCGTCCGGCGAGCAGTACTTC	CASRRGGQGASGEQYF
TRBV12-3/TRBV12-4	NA	NA	14	TRBJ2-5	TGTGCCAGCAGTTTGGGACTCCCTCCGAAGACCCAGTACTTC	CASSLGLPPKTQYF
TRBV9	TRBD1	NA	14	TRBJ2-1	TGTGCCAGCAGCCTGGGGACAGACTCTAATGAGCAGTTCTTC	CASSLGTDSNEQFF
TRBV4-2	NA	many	17	TRBJ1-5	TGTGCCAGCAGCCAAGATGGGACCCCTAGGGGCAATCAGCCCCAGCATTTT	CASSQDGTPRGNQPQHF
TRBV10-3	TRBD2	many	16	TRBJ2-3	TGTGCCATCAGTGAGTCTGAGGGAGGGCCCAGAGATACGCAGTATTTT	CAISESEGGPRDTQYF
TRBV7-9	NA	few	14	TRBJ2-1	TGTGCCAGCAGCTTAGTCGGGAGACACAATGAGCAGTTCTTC	CASSLVGRHNEQFF
TRBV7-2	NA	many	15	TRBJ2-5	TGTGCCAGCAGCTTACTGGCGGGTACCCAAGAGACCCAGTACTTC	CASSLLAGTQETQYF
TRBV28	NA	many	14	TRBJ1-1	TGTGCCAGCAGTTTACTTGTCGGGAGGGCTGAAGCTTTCTTT	CASSLLVGRAEAFF
TRBV20-1	NA	NA	13	TRBJ1-1	TGCAGTGCTAGAGGCCAGGCGGACACTGAAGCTTTCTTT	CSARGQADTEAFF
TRBV24-1	TRBD1	NA	13	TRBJ1-5	TGTGCCACCGGGAGAGGGGGCGGCCAGCCCCAGCATTTT	CATGRGGGQPQHF
TRBV29-1	TRBD2	NA	13	TRBJ2-7	TGCAGCGTAGGACTAGCGGGAGCAGTCGAGCAGTACTTC	CSVGLAGAVEQYF
TRBV11-2	TRBD2	many	16	TRBJ2-1	TGTGCCAGCAGCTCCTTCCTAGCGGGAAATCTTAATGAGCAGTTCTTC	CASSSFLAGNLNEQFF
TRBV12-3/TRBV12-4	NA	NA	16	TRBJ2-5	TGTGCCAGCAGTTTACCCCAAAATACCGTAAGGGAGACCCAGTACTTC	CASSLPQNTVRETQYF
TRBV5-1	TRBD2	NA	16	TRBJ2-1	TGCGCCAGCAGCTTGGGTAGCGGGGGGAGTCACAATGAGCAGTTCTTC	CASSLGSGGSHNEQFF
TRBV6-1	NA	NA	16	TRBJ2-1	TGTGCCAGCAATGAATCGGGCTACTCACGTGACAATGAGCAGTTCTTC	CASNESGYSRDNEQFF
TRBV4-2	NA	NA	17	TRBJ2-1	TGTGCCAGCAGCCAAGAAGGGTCCGGCAGCGCCTACAATGAGCAGTTCTTC	CASSQEGSGSAYNEQFF